The TCR beta chain under discussion was sequenced for a study of CD8+CD57+ T cells in acquired aplastic anemia. Across the study: An average of roughly 3 ug of DNA was obtained from sorted CD4+ and CD8+ cells. Study results and caveats: CD8+ Simpson's diversity showed no significant patient-control difference. Patients and controls had in common 25 to 30 CD8+ CDR3 sequences.

Sequencing was done on patients that had shown CD8+CD57+ cell expansion by flow cytometry. Patients uniformly had severe acquired aplastic anemia. The template used for profiling TCR beta VDJ and CDR3 was genomic DNA. TCRdb redid the calling of the reads with MiXCR, one entry per CDR3 protein. The repertoire holds around 430,000 distinct CDR3 sequences, with less than 35% as singletons. The CDR3 extends over 12 amino acids. With 3 bases removed from V and 5 bases from J, the gap between germline ends came to 8 bases. Germline assignment: CDR1 MGHDK and CDR2 SYGVNS. Worth noting for this clonotype: Its antigen remains unknown.

This sequence joins TRBV25-1 and TRBJ2-7, with a tentative D call TRBD2 (5 bases). Material: sorted CD4+, CD8+, or CD8+CD57+ T cells (not recorded which) from PBMCs. This receptor was taken from a human donor with aplastic anemia. CDR3 residues: CASSDKRDEQYF. The CDR3 nucleotides are TGTGCCAGCAGTGATAAGAGGGACGAGCAGTACTTC.